This T cell receptor (beta chain) originates from a study of T cell responses to AZD1222 COVID-19 vaccine. Trimming took 7 bases from V and 4 from J; bases not matched to a gene: 17. The CDR3 extends over 17 amino acids. Germline V CDR1 and CDR2: SQVTM, ANQGSEA. A word on this clone: The antigen remains unidentified.

Clones were read by immunoSEQ multiplex PCR, and TCRdb kept only the in-frame ones, dropping some. The repertoire has 110,000 to 150,000 clones, 92% of them found once; the top ten carry 2.5% to 4%. General study findings and limits: Reportedly, nearly half the spike-specific TCRs target unmutated variant regions. Vaccination with two AZD1222 doses was followed by a rise in Spike-specific TCR breadth and depth.

V is TRBV29-1 and J is TRBJ2-7; 12 nucleotides agree with TRBD2. This clonotype was obtained from an adult who received the AZD1222 COVID-19 vaccine. The sample consisted of peripheral blood, taken 28 days after the second AZD1222 dose. The CDR3 nucleotides are TGCAGCGCCAGGACTAGCGGGAAGGGAGTGGTAATTTACGAGCAGTACTTC. Encoded protein: CSARTSGKGVVIYEQYF.